What follows are 12 T cell receptor beta chains derived from one specimen sequenced in a study of lymphopenia after photon versus proton radiotherapy. Sequencing was performed with immunoSEQ multiplex PCR; in TCRdb, only in-frame clones are kept and a portion is missing. The sample records 37,000 or so clones, about 86% being singletons. The specimen comprised peripheral blood, sampled from a patient treated with proton-based radiotherapy. These receptors were obtained from a woman in her 70s with pancreatic cancer. Some clones in this sample may be carry-over from other donors' samples.

Written as DNA, the CDR3 is TGCAGCGCCTCCGGGACAGGGGGCGGGACTGGATCAGGAACGCAGTATTTT. Amino acid sequence: CSASGTGGGTGSGTQYF. The rearrangement links TRBV29-1 to TRBJ2-3, with TRBD1 matching over 12 bases. Unmatched junction bases numbered 20, after V lost 7 bases and J lost 9 bases. Germline loops: CDR1 SQVTM, CDR2 ANQGSEA. The CDR3 contains 17 residues.

The chain couples TRBV6-4 to TRBJ2-3, with D unresolved. The CDR3 covers 15 residues. Germline V gives CDR1 MRHNA, CDR2 SNTAGT. Trimming stripped 0 bases from V and 1 base from J, with 8 bases between. The CDR3 sequence is CASSDSSAGTDTQYF. CDR3 coding DNA: TGTGCCAGCAGTGACTCCAGCGCAGGCACAGATACGCAGTATTTT.

The gene calls are TRBV5-1 and TRBJ2-7; the D gene is possibly TRBD1 (6 bases). The CDR3 is 15 residues long. V shed 0 bases and J shed 6 bases, with 16 bases lying between them. Germline CDR1 and CDR2: SGHRS and YFSETQ. The CDR3 DNA reads TGCGCCAGCAGCTTGGAGGGGGATTCTAGGGGCGAGCAGTACTTC. It yields the protein CASSLEGDSRGEQYF.

The table lists this clone with a few counts. The V and J genes are TRBV18 and TRBJ1-5, with D possibly matching TRBD1 (5 bases). The germline V and J ends were trimmed by 2 bases and 5 bases, with 10 bases remaining between them. CDR1 and CDR2 from the germline V gene are KGHSH and LQKENI. This CDR3 spans 14 amino acids. The CDR3 DNA follows: TGTGCCAGCTCACCATCAGGGAAGGATCAGCCCCAGCATTTT. This translates into CASSPSGKDQPQHF.

The genes are TRBV7-2 and TRBJ2-7; the match to TRBD2 covers 11 bases. The CDR3 loop spans 16 amino acids. The trim removed 4 bases at V and 5 bases at J, leaving 10 bases unmatched. CDR1 is SGHTA, CDR2 FQGNSA, per germline. The CDR3 region has the DNA TGTGCCAGCAGCTATTCATTAGCGGGAGGGACCCACGAGCAGTACTTC. Its protein product is CASSYSLAGGTHEQYF. Filled out from reference TRBV7-2 and TRBJ2-7, the complete variable domain reads GAGVSQSPSNKVTEKGKDVELRCDPISGHTALYWYRQSLGQGLEFLIYFQGNSAPDKSGLPSDRFSAERTGGSVSTLTIQRTQQEDSAVYLCASSYSLAGGTHEQYFGPGTRLTVT.

The chain links TRBV2 to TRBJ2-7, with TRBD1 matching 7 bases. Germline values: CDR1 SNHLY, CDR2 FYNNEI. The V gene end was trimmed by 6 bases and the J gene end by 3 bases; junction bases not matched to a gene: 5. The CDR3 is 13 residues long. The CDR3 DNA follows: TGTGCCAGCAGCCCGGACAGGAACTACGAGCAGTACTTC. Amino acids: CASSPDRNYEQYF.

This clone was counted a few times. The chain links TRBV2 to TRBJ2-7; 7 bases match TRBD1. CDR3 length equals 13 residues. The V gene end was trimmed by 7 bases and the J gene end by 2 bases; junction bases not matched to a gene: 5. Germline-derived CDR1 and CDR2 are SNHLY and FYNNEI. The CDR3 here is CASTETGTYEQYF. The CDR3, as DNA: TGTGCCAGCACTGAGACAGGGACCTACGAGCAGTACTTC.

The gene calls are TRBV28 and TRBJ1-3; 8 nucleotides match TRBD1. The CDR3 loop spans 14 amino acids. Per the germline V gene, CDR1 is MDHEN and CDR2 is SYDVKM. The V gene end was trimmed by 6 bases and the J gene end by 4 bases; junction bases not matched to a gene: 5. CDR3 DNA sequence: TGTGCCAGCAGAGACAGGGGTCCCGGAAACACCATATATTTT. Translated: CASRDRGPGNTIYF. The complete variable domain, with remaining parts taken from reference TRBV28 and TRBJ1-3, reads DVKVTQSSRYLVKRTGEKVFLECVQDMDHENMFWYRQDPGLGLRLIYFSYDVKMKEKGDIPEGYSVSREKKERFSLILESASTNQTSMYLCASRDRGPGNTIYFGEGSWLTVV.

The chain combines TRBV19 with TRBJ2-1; the match to TRBD2 covers 12 bases. This CDR3 is 19 amino acids long. Germline V lookup: CDR1 LNHDA, CDR2 SQIVND (reference sequence). J was trimmed by 4 bases and V by 7 bases; bases with no gene match: 17. The CDR3 bases are TGTGCCAGTACCCGATACCAACTAGCGGGAGGCGCTGGGTACAATGAGCAGTTCTTC. Amino acids: CASTRYQLAGGAGYNEQFF.

The chain employs TRBV28 and TRBJ1-2; 8 bases line up with TRBD1. J gave up 4 bases and V 3 bases, and 7 bases lay outside the gene matches. The CDR3 is 15 amino acids. Germline CDR1 MDHEN, CDR2 SYDVKM. CDR3 nucleotide sequence: TGTGCCAGCAGTTTCCTCGCAGGGGGCGGCTATGGCTACACCTTC. Protein sequence: CASSFLAGGGYGYTF.

The V gene is TRBV30, the J gene TRBJ2-3; 13 positions match TRBD2. V lost 0 bases to trimming and J lost 2 bases; unmatched junction nucleotides: 14. This CDR3 comprises 20 residues. Germline CDR1 is GTSNPN and CDR2 is SVGIG (reference sequence). In nucleotides, the CDR3 is TGTGCCTGGAGTGTACTTACTAGCGGGAGGGCCAGGCAGGCCACAGATACGCAGTATTTT. Amino acid sequence: CAWSVLTSGRARQATDTQYF.

The J gene is TRBJ1-2, the V gene TRBV6-5; TRBD1 is a possible D gene (5 bases). CDR1 is MNHEY, CDR2 SVGAGI, per germline. The CDR3 consists of 14 residues. V dropped 0 bases and J dropped 6 bases, with 11 bases sitting between them. This CDR3 is CASSYSGSGNGYTF. The CDR3 DNA reads as TGTGCCAGCAGTTACTCGGGGTCAGGGAATGGCTACACCTTC.